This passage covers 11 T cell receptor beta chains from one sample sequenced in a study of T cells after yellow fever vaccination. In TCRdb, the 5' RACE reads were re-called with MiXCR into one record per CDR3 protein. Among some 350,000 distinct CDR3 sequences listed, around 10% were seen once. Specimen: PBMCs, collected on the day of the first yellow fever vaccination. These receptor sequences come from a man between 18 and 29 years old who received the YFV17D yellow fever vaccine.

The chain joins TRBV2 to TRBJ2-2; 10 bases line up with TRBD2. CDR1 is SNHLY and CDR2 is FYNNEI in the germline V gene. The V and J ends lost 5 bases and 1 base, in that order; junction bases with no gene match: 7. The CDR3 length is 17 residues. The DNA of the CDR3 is TGTGCCAGCAGTCCTAGCGGGGGCCCCCGGAACACCGGGGAGCTGTTTTTT. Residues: CASSPSGGPRNTGELFF.

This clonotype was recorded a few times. Here the CDR3 DNA reads TGTGCCAGCAGCCCCCGGGACAGGGTTTGGTATGGCTACACCTTC. Residues: CASSPRDRVWYGYTF. The chain is built from TRBV28 and TRBJ1-2; 9 bases line up with TRBD1. This CDR3 is built from 15 residues. Germline CDR1 is MDHEN and CDR2 is SYDVKM. The junction had 10 bases not matched to a gene; V was cut back by 6 bases and J by 5 bases.

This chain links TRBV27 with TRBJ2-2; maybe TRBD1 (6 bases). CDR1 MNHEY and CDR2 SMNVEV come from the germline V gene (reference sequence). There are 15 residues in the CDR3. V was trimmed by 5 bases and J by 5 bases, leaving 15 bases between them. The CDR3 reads CASSLLGTTTGELFF. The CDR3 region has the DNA TGTGCCAGCAGTCTCCTCGGGACAACTACCGGGGAGCTGTTTTTT.

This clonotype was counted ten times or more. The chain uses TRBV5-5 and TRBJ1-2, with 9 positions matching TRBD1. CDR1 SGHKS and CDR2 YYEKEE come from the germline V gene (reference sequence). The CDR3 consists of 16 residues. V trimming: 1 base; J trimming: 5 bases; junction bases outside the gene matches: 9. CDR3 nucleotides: TGTGCCAGCAGCTTGAGGACAGGGGTTGGAATTTATGGCTACACCTTC. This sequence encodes CASSLRTGVGIYGYTF.

CDR3 DNA sequence: TGTGCCAGCAGTGCTGAGAACTATGGCTACACCTTC. Translating it yields CASSAENYGYTF. The chain uses TRBV2 and TRBJ1-2; D unclear. Germline V CDR1 and CDR2: SNHLY, FYNNEI. V lost 4 bases and J 2 bases, leaving 5 bases between the germline ends. The CDR3 runs 12 residues.

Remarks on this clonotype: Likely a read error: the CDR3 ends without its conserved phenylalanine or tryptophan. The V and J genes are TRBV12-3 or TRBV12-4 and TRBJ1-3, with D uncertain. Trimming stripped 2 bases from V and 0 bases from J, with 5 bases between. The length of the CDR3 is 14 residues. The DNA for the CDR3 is TGTGCCAGCAGTTTACATAGCTCTGGAAACACCATATATTCT. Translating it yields CASSLHSSGNTIYS.

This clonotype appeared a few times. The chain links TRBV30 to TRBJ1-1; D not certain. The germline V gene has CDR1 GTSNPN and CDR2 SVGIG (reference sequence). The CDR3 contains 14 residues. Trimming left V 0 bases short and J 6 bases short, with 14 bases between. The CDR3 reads CAWSVIRRRPEAFF. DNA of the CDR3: TGTGCCTGGAGTGTAATTCGGCGGAGACCTGAAGCTTTCTTT.

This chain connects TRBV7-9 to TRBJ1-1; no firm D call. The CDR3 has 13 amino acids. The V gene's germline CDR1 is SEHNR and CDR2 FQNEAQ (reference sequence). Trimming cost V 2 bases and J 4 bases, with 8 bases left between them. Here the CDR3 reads CASSLLEGTEAFF. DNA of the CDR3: TGTGCCAGCAGCTTACTTGAGGGCACTGAAGCTTTCTTT.

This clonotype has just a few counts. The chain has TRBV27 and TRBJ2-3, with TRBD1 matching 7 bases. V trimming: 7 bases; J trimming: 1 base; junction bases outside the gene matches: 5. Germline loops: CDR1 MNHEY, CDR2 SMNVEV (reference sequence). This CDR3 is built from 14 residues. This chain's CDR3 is CASKGALGTDTQYF. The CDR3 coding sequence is TGTGCCAGCAAGGGGGCACTGGGCACAGATACGCAGTATTTT.

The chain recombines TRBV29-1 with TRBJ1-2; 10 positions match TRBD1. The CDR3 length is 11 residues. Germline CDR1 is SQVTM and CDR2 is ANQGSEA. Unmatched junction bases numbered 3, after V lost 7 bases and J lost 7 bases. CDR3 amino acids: CSARTGGGYTF. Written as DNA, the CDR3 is TGCAGCGCCCGGACAGGGGGTGGCTACACCTTC.

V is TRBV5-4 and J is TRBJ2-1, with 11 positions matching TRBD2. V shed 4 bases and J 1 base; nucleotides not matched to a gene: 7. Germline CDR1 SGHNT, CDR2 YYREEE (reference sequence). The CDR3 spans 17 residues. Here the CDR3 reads CASSRPLAGVSYNEQFF. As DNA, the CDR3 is TGTGCCAGCAGCAGACCACTAGCGGGGGTTTCCTACAATGAGCAGTTCTTC.